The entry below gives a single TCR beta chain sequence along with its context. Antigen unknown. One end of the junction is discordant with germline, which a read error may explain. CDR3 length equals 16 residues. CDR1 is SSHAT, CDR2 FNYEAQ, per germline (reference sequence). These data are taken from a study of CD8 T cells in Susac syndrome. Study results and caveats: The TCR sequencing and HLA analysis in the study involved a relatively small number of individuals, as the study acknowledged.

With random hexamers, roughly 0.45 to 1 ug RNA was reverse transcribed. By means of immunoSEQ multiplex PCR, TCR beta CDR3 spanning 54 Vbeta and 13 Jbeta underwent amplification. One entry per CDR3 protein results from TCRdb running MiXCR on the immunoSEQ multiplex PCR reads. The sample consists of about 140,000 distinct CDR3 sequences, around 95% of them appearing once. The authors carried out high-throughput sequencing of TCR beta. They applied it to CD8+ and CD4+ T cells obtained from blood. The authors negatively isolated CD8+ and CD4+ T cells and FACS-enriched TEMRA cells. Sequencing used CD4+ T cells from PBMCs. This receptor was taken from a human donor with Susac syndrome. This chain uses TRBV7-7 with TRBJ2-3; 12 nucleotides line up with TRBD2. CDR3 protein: CASSLGLAGSTDTQYF. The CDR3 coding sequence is TGTGCTAGCAGCTTGGGACTAGCGGGTAGCACAGATACGCAGTATTTT.